A single sample gave rise to the 29 T cell receptor beta chains below, sequenced in a study of control samples from healthy donors and cancer patients. The table came from immunoSEQ multiplex PCR; TCRdb's copy has only in-frame clones and leaves some out. The sample contains just over 30,000 clones, around 94% of which appear only once. The sequencing sample was made of blood. These receptors originate from a man aged 60 to 69 in good health.

This clone is a singleton in its sample. The rearrangement links TRBV7-2 to TRBJ1-1; possible D gene TRBD1, 5 bases. This CDR3 contains 14 residues. The V gene's germline CDR1 is SGHTA and CDR2 FQGNSA. V shed 0 bases and J shed 4 bases, with 9 bases lying between them. The CDR3 region is CASSLAGPATEAFF. DNA for the CDR3: TGTGCCAGCAGCTTAGCGGGGCCGGCCACTGAAGCTTTCTTT.

The V and J genes are TRBV2 and TRBJ1-2; no clear D gene. V lost 4 bases to trimming and J lost 3 bases, with 12 bases between them. Germline V CDR1 and CDR2: SNHLY, FYNNEI. CDR3 length: 14 residues. For the CDR3, the DNA is TGTGCCAGCAGTGGAGGTGGAACGGACTATGGCTACACCTTC. Residues: CASSGGGTDYGYTF.

The chain employs TRBV28 and TRBJ1-2, with D perhaps TRBD1 (5 bases). Per the germline V gene, CDR1 is MDHEN and CDR2 is SYDVKM. The CDR3 consists of 15 residues. V gave up 2 bases and J gave up 6 bases, with 16 bases separating them. CDR3 nucleotide sequence: TGTGCCAGCAGTTTAAACCCGGCACAGGTGGATGGCTACACCTTC. Translated: CASSLNPAQVDGYTF.

This clone was detected only a few times. J is TRBJ1-2 and V is TRBV28; 8 nucleotides align to TRBD1. V shed 7 bases, J shed 8 bases, and the junction held 12 bases outside the gene matches. Germline lookup yields CDR1 MDHEN and CDR2 SYDVKM. There are 14 residues in the CDR3. CDR3 region: CASISGQADWGYTF. CDR3 nucleotide sequence: TGTGCCAGCATCTCGGGACAGGCCGACTGGGGCTACACCTTC.

V gene TRBV29-1 combines with J gene TRBJ1-1; 9 nucleotides line up with TRBD1. Germline V gives CDR1 SQVTM, CDR2 ANQGSEA. V lost 6 bases and J lost 0; bases outside the gene matches: 5. The CDR3 covers 14 residues. CDR3 bases: TGCAGCGTGGATGACAGGGGGTTGAACACTGAAGCTTTCTTT. Translated: CSVDDRGLNTEAFF.

The chain recombines TRBV7-3 with TRBJ1-2; D is possibly TRBD1 (5 bases). V dropped 0 bases and J dropped 6 bases, with 8 bases sitting between them. This CDR3 has 13 amino acids. Germline CDR1 SGHTA, CDR2 FQGTGA. Written as DNA, the CDR3 is TGTGCCAGCAGCTTAACCGGGGCGGATGGCTACACCTTC. Translating gives CASSLTGADGYTF.

This chain links TRBV18 with TRBJ1-2; 9 nucleotides line up with TRBD1. Germline trimming cut 4 bases from V and 7 bases from J; bases unmatched to any gene: 4. Germline CDR1 is KGHSH and CDR2 is LQKENI. The CDR3 has 13 amino acids. CDR3 bases: TGTGCCAGCTCACTGGGACAGGGTAGTGGCTACACCTTC. It translates to CASSLGQGSGYTF.

The V call is TRBV6-5, the J call TRBJ1-1; D remains ambiguous. This CDR3 contains 13 residues. Germline V CDR1 and CDR2: MNHEY, SVGAGI. Trimming removed 7 bases from V and 7 bases from J, with 16 bases in between. This CDR3 is CASTENVWGEAFF. DNA of the CDR3: TGTGCCAGCACCGAAAACGTGTGGGGTGAAGCTTTCTTT.

This chain joins TRBV27 and TRBJ1-4; 8 bases line up with TRBD1. J lost 2 bases, V lost 6 bases, and 8 bases had no gene match. This CDR3 region has 16 residues. CDR1 is MNHEY, CDR2 SMNVEV, per germline (reference sequence). This CDR3 is CASRTDRVSTNEKLFF. CDR3 DNA: TGTGCCAGCAGAACGGACAGGGTCTCGACTAATGAAAAACTGTTTTTT.

The chain couples TRBV15 to TRBJ2-3, with 7 nucleotides matching TRBD1. With 1 base clipped from V and 2 bases from J, the junction kept 3 bases outside the gene matches. CDR3 length: 15 residues. Germline V gene data show CDR1 as LNHNV and CDR2 as YYDKDF (reference sequence). For the CDR3, the DNA is TGTGCCACCAGCAGAGGAACAGGGGCCACAGATACGCAGTATTTT. It translates to CATSRGTGATDTQYF.

This clone was observed once. The chain couples TRBV7-8 to TRBJ1-1, with 9 bases aligning to TRBD1. The CDR3 runs 15 residues. J gave up 3 bases and V 3 bases, and 5 bases lay outside the gene matches. Germline V gives CDR1 SGHVS, CDR2 FQNEAQ. CDR3 nucleotides: TGTGCCAGCAGCTTCCAGACAGGGGGTGACACTGAAGCTTTCTTT. This gives the protein CASSFQTGGDTEAFF.

The V call is TRBV25-1, the J call TRBJ1-3; D may be TRBD1 (5 bases). Trimming stripped 3 bases from V and 3 bases from J, with 15 bases between. Germline CDR1 and CDR2: MGHDK and SYGVNS. The CDR3 runs to 16 residues. The CDR3 DNA is TGTGCCAGCAGTGAGGCAGGGAGATTTATTGGAAACACCATATATTTT. Amino acids: CASSEAGRFIGNTIYF. The whole variable domain, filled in from reference TRBV25-1 and TRBJ1-3, reads EADIYQTPRYLVIGTGKKITLECSQTMGHDKMYWYQQDPGMELHLIHYSYGVNSTEKGDLSSESTVSRIRTEHFPLTLESARPSHTSQYLCASSEAGRFIGNTIYFGEGSWLTVV.

The J gene is TRBJ1-2, the V gene TRBV5-1, with D possibly TRBD1 on 5 matching bases. Germline V gene sequence: CDR1 SGHRS, CDR2 YFSETQ. V was clipped by 4 bases and J by 2 bases, with 12 bases between them. This CDR3 has 14 amino acids. The CDR3 region has the DNA TGCGCCAGCAGCGCGGGACCGGAGAACTATGGCTACACCTTC. This translates into CASSAGPENYGYTF.

The chain combines TRBV20-1 with TRBJ1-1; D is unclear. The CDR3 contains 11 residues. The V and J ends lost 6 bases and 9 bases respectively, with 14 bases between them. Germline V CDR1 and CDR2: DFQATT, SNEGSKA (reference sequence). The CDR3 coding sequence is TGCAGTGCAATCTCGACAAGACAAGCTTTCTTT. It codes for CSAISTRQAFF.

This chain connects TRBV25-1 to TRBJ2-7, with D unresolved. The V gene's germline CDR1 is MGHDK and CDR2 SYGVNS. The CDR3 consists of 13 residues. V dropped 1 base and J dropped 5 bases, with 9 bases sitting between them. CDR3 loop: CASSESDWNEQYF. CDR3 DNA: TGTGCCAGCAGTGAATCAGATTGGAACGAGCAGTACTTC.

The chain couples TRBV7-2 to TRBJ2-7, with TRBD2 identical over 7 bases. This CDR3 has 15 residues. Germline CDR1 is SGHTA and CDR2 is FQGNSA. The V gene end was trimmed by 7 bases and the J gene end by 5 bases; junction bases not matched to a gene: 14. CDR3 nucleotides: TGTGCCAGCAACCCCCAGAGCGGGACCACCCACGAGCAGTACTTC. This translates into CASNPQSGTTHEQYF.

This clone is a singleton in its sample. The chain employs TRBV11-2 and TRBJ2-5; 8 bases align to TRBD2. Per germline, CDR1 SGHAT and CDR2 FQNNGV. The CDR3 is 13 residues long. V was pared by 5 bases and J by 5 bases, with 4 bases of the junction left unmatched. The CDR3, as DNA: TGTGCCAGCAGCCGGGGGGGGTTGGAGACCCAGTACTTC. It translates to CASSRGGLETQYF.

V usage is TRBV10-2 and J usage is TRBJ1-4; no clear D. The CDR3 contains 14 residues. Germline CDR1 is WSHSY and CDR2 is SAAADI. Trimming removed 3 bases from V and 0 bases from J, with 5 bases in between. Written as DNA, the CDR3 is TGCGCCAGCAGTGATATCACAACTAATGAAAAACTGTTTTTT. Translating it yields CASSDITTNEKLFF.

The chain has TRBV5-1 and TRBJ2-7; 9 nucleotides align to TRBD2. The ends lost 0 bases at V and 4 bases at J; junction bases unmatched: 2. Germline V gene lookup returns CDR1 SGHRS and CDR2 YFSETQ. The length of the CDR3 is 14 residues. CDR3: CASSLASGAYEQYF. CDR3 coding DNA: TGCGCCAGCAGCTTGGCTAGCGGGGCTTACGAGCAGTACTTC. The full variable domain, in which reference TRBV5-1 and TRBJ2-7 provide the parts outside the CDR3, is KAGVTQTPRYLIKTRGQQVTLSCSPISGHRSVSWYQQTPGQGLQFLFEYFSETQRNKGNFPGRFSGRQFSNSRSEMNVSTLELGDSALYLCASSLASGAYEQYFGPGTRLTVT.

The chain carries TRBV6-6 and TRBJ1-5; D might be TRBD1 (5 bases). Trimming left V 8 bases short and J 4 bases short, with 15 bases between. Germline V CDR1 and CDR2: MNHNY, SVGAGI (reference sequence). CDR3 length: 14 residues. The CDR3 bases are TGTGCCAGCCTCCCGCAGGGCACAAATCAGCCCCAGCATTTT. This sequence encodes CASLPQGTNQPQHF.

The chain combines TRBV30 with TRBJ1-2; D call uncertain. Germline V gives CDR1 GTSNPN, CDR2 SVGIG (reference sequence). This CDR3 has 13 residues. V lost 2 bases to trimming and J lost 1 base, with 8 bases between them. CDR3 amino acids: CAWSYWVNYGYTF. Written as DNA, the CDR3 is TGTGCCTGGAGTTATTGGGTTAACTATGGCTACACCTTC.

The V call is TRBV2, the J call TRBJ1-6, with D possibly TRBD1 on 6 matching bases. This CDR3 has 13 residues. V was shortened by 6 bases and J by 10 bases, with 13 bases between the two germline ends. Germline loops: CDR1 SNHLY, CDR2 FYNNEI. The CDR3 DNA follows: TGTGCCAGCAGCCCGGACAGAAGGTCACCCCTCCACTTT. Encoded protein: CASSPDRRSPLHF.

The chain has TRBV5-1 and TRBJ1-1; weak D call: TRBD1 (5 bases). The V gene's germline CDR1 is SGHRS and CDR2 YFSETQ. Trimming removed 2 bases from V and 4 bases from J, with 18 bases in between. The CDR3 runs to 16 residues. CDR3 residues: CASSLGDGRLGTEAFF. The CDR3 nucleotides are TGCGCCAGCAGCTTAGGGGACGGGCGTTTGGGCACTGAAGCTTTCTTT.

The chain is built from TRBV6-2 or TRBV6-3 and TRBJ2-7; 9 positions match TRBD1. Unmatched junction bases numbered 11, after V lost 6 bases and J lost 8 bases. This CDR3 is built from 14 residues. Germline CDR1 MNHEY, CDR2 SVGEGT. CDR3 loop: CASSVGDRAGQQYF. DNA for the CDR3: TGTGCCAGCAGCGTCGGGGACAGGGCAGGCCAGCAGTACTTC.

The CDR3 region is CAISRDRSYEQYF. In DNA form, the CDR3 reads TGTGCCATCAGTCGGGACAGGTCCTACGAGCAGTACTTC. This chain links TRBV10-3 with TRBJ2-7; TRBD1 aligns across 8 bases. V lost 5 bases, J lost 1 base, and 1 base stayed unmatched. CDR3 length: 13 residues. Germline CDR1 reads ENHRY; CDR2 reads SYGVKD.

V gene TRBV18 combines with J gene TRBJ1-6, with D tentatively TRBD1 (5 bases). Germline CDR1 KGHSH, CDR2 LQKENI. The CDR3 contains 14 residues. V gave up 5 bases and J gave up 4 bases, with 9 bases separating them. The CDR3 nucleotides are TGTGCCAGCTCAATGACAGAATATAATTCACCCCTCCACTTT. It codes for CASSMTEYNSPLHF.

This rearrangement joins TRBV4-3 to TRBJ1-1; D is perhaps TRBD1 (5 bases). V lost 2 bases to trimming and J lost 0 bases, with 16 bases between them. There are 17 residues in the CDR3. In germline, CDR1 is LGHNA, CDR2 YSLEER. The CDR3 coding sequence is TGCGCCAGCAGCCAAATCGGGGCAGGGCTCATGAACACTGAAGCTTTCTTT. Protein product: CASSQIGAGLMNTEAFF.

The chain carries TRBV27 and TRBJ1-2; 8 positions agree with TRBD1. The germline V gene has CDR1 MNHEY and CDR2 SMNVEV (reference sequence). There are 14 residues in the CDR3. The trim removed 2 bases at V and 7 bases at J, leaving 6 bases unmatched. CDR3 sequence: CASSLARGRGGYTF. In nucleotides, the CDR3 is TGTGCCAGCAGTTTAGCCAGGGGGCGTGGTGGCTACACCTTC.

The V gene is TRBV5-1, the J gene TRBJ2-3; 11 nucleotides agree with TRBD2. There are 15 residues in the CDR3. Germline CDR1 SGHRS, CDR2 YFSETQ. With V trimmed by 5 bases and J by 2 bases, 4 bases remained unmatched. Here the CDR3 DNA reads TGCGCCAGCAGACCGGGACTAGCGGCCACAGATACGCAGTATTTT. Residues: CASRPGLAATDTQYF.